Following are 23 T cell receptor beta chains from one sample sequenced in a study of blood T cell repertoires in COVID-19. This table comes from immunoSEQ multiplex PCR, and its TCRdb copy is limited to in-frame clones, with some not included. The table has some 290,000 clones, 85% to 90% seen once. The sequencing input was peripheral blood. The receptors come from a woman aged 25 to 39 with COVID-19, enrolled during active disease.

The CDR3 here is CASTGGGGYGYTF. CDR3 sequence (DNA): TGTGCCAGCACGGGAGGAGGGGGTTATGGCTACACCTTC. The rearrangement links TRBV28 to TRBJ1-2; D may be TRBD1 (6 bases). The germline V gene has CDR1 MDHEN and CDR2 SYDVKM. The V and J ends lost 7 bases and 5 bases respectively, with 14 bases between them. This CDR3 spans 13 amino acids.

The chain uses TRBV18 and TRBJ2-4; 7 nucleotides match TRBD1. Germline-derived CDR1 and CDR2 are KGHSH and LQKENI. The V and J ends lost 4 bases and 0 bases, in that order; junction bases with no gene match: 18. The CDR3 contains 20 residues. DNA for the CDR3: TGTGCCAGCTCACTCGTCACTCGGGACAGCAGTTTACTAGCCAAAAACATTCAGTACTTC. It translates to CASSLVTRDSSLLAKNIQYF.

The gene calls are TRBV6-5 and TRBJ1-5, with 7 positions matching TRBD1. Trimming at V came to 10 bases and at J to 7 bases, leaving 7 bases not matched to a gene. The CDR3 is 12 residues long. Germline V gives CDR1 MNHEY, CDR2 SVGAGI. The CDR3 spells CAIRQGGQPQHF. The DNA for the CDR3 is TGTGCCATCAGACAGGGTGGCCAGCCCCAGCATTTT.

This clone turned up a few times. This chain uses TRBV7-9 with TRBJ1-6; D call uncertain. V was trimmed by 2 bases and J by 6 bases, leaving 5 bases between them. The V gene's germline CDR1 is SEHNR and CDR2 FQNEAQ (reference sequence). CDR3 size: 13 residues. This chain's CDR3 is CASSLIFNSPLHF. CDR3 DNA: TGTGCCAGCAGCTTAATCTTTAATTCACCCCTCCACTTT.

V and J are TRBV5-1 and TRBJ1-2, with D perhaps matching TRBD1 (5 bases). V lost 3 bases, J lost 2 bases, and 8 bases lay in between. The CDR3 is 13 amino acids. Germline CDR1 is SGHRS and CDR2 is YFSETQ. The CDR3 region is CASSSEGNYGYTF. The CDR3 nucleotides are TGCGCCAGCAGCTCGGAGGGGAACTATGGCTACACCTTC.

The rearrangement uses TRBV24-1 and TRBJ1-2; TRBD1 matches 9 bases. Per germline, CDR1 KGHDR and CDR2 SFDVKD. The CDR3 is 15 amino acids. The ends lost 4 bases at V and 8 bases at J; junction bases unmatched: 10. The CDR3 is CATSEAGTGREGYTF. CDR3 nucleotides: TGTGCCACCAGTGAGGCCGGGACAGGGAGAGAAGGCTACACCTTC.

The chain recombines TRBV4-1 with TRBJ2-1, with TRBD1 matching over 7 bases. The germline V gene encodes CDR1 MGHRA and CDR2 YSYEKL. The CDR3 extends over 13 amino acids. Germline trimming cut 2 bases from V and 8 bases from J; bases unmatched to any gene: 3. The CDR3 loop is CASSQRTGYEQFF. The CDR3 nucleotides read TGCGCCAGCAGCCAAAGGACAGGCTATGAGCAGTTCTTC.

The rearrangement joins TRBV7-7 to TRBJ2-1; 10 bases are a match to TRBD2. Germline trimming cut 1 base from V and 8 bases from J; bases unmatched to any gene: 14. Germline V gives CDR1 SSHAT, CDR2 FNYEAQ (reference sequence). The CDR3 is 18 residues long. The CDR3 sequence: CASSLGGVLAGEADEQFF. CDR3 coding DNA: TGTGCCAGCAGCTTAGGAGGGGTCCTAGCGGGAGAGGCGGATGAGCAGTTCTTC. Together with reference TRBV7-7 and TRBJ2-1, the CDR3 gives the full variable domain: GAGVSQSPRYKVTKRGQDVTLRCDPISSHATLYWYQQALGQGPEFLTYFNYEAQPDKSGLPSDRFSAERPEGSISTLTIQRTEQRDSAMYRCASSLGGVLAGEADEQFFGPGTRLTVL.

This chain links TRBV11-2 with TRBJ2-7; 10 nucleotides match TRBD2. With V trimmed by 0 bases and J by 1 base, 6 bases remained unmatched. Per the germline V gene, CDR1 is SGHAT and CDR2 is FQNNGV. The CDR3 has 17 amino acids. CDR3 sequence (DNA): TGTGCCAGCAGCTTAGAAATCAGGACTAGCGGTTCCTACGAGCAGTACTTC. Amino acid sequence: CASSLEIRTSGSYEQYF.

The chain combines TRBV10-1 with TRBJ2-2; TRBD1 aligns across 9 bases. V trimming: 4 bases; J trimming: 5 bases; junction bases outside the gene matches: 2. CDR1 is WNHNN, CDR2 SYGVQD, per germline (reference sequence). This CDR3 has 14 residues. Written as DNA, the CDR3 is TGCGCCAGCAGTGCGACAGGGGGGACCGGGGAGCTGTTTTTT. Its protein is CASSATGGTGELFF.

This sequence joins TRBV15 and TRBJ2-5; 8 nucleotides line up with TRBD1. The CDR3 covers 15 residues. Looked up from germline, CDR1 is LNHNV and CDR2 is YYDKDF (reference sequence). Trimming took 3 bases from V and 1 from J; bases not matched to a gene: 4. This CDR3 is CATSSDQGAQETQYF. CDR3 DNA sequence: TGTGCCACCAGCAGCGACCAGGGGGCCCAAGAGACCCAGTACTTC. Full variable domain (remainder filled in from reference TRBV15 and TRBJ2-5): DAMVIQNPRYQVTQFGKPVTLSCSQTLNHNVMYWYQQKSSQAPKLLFHYYDKDFNNEADTPDNFQSRRPNTSFCFLDIRSPGLGDTAMYLCATSSDQGAQETQYFGPGTRLLVL.

V is TRBV7-6 and J is TRBJ2-3; 12 bases fit TRBD2. From germline, CDR1 is SGHVS and CDR2 FNYEAQ. V was pared by 2 bases and J by 4 bases, with 10 bases of the junction left unmatched. The CDR3 runs 18 residues. CDR3 protein: CASSLISLAGGSADTQYF. CDR3 DNA sequence: TGTGCCAGCAGCTTAATTTCACTAGCGGGAGGAAGTGCAGATACGCAGTATTTT.

The CDR3 DNA is TGTGCCAGCAGCTTAGGTGGGGGGGTCTCACCCCTCCACTTT. It encodes CASSLGGGVSPLHF. The chain combines TRBV7-9 with TRBJ1-6, with D perhaps matching TRBD1 (5 bases). CDR3 length: 14 residues. Germline V CDR1 and CDR2: SEHNR, FQNEAQ (reference sequence). The V end lost 1 base, the J end lost 10 bases, and 11 bases lay between the germline ends.

V gene TRBV6-2 or TRBV6-3 combines with J gene TRBJ1-2; 7 bases match TRBD1. Per germline, CDR1 MNHEY and CDR2 SVGEGT. There are 15 residues in the CDR3. Germline trimming cut 6 bases from V and 1 base from J; bases unmatched to any gene: 8. The CDR3 sequence is CASSTGTAVNYGYTF. The CDR3 DNA is TGTGCCAGCAGCACCGGGACAGCGGTTAACTATGGCTACACCTTC.

The chain couples TRBV3-1 (or the pseudogene TRBV3-2) to TRBJ2-7, with D uncertain. V was shortened by 1 base and J by 5 bases, with 3 bases between the two germline ends. This CDR3 has 11 residues. Germline CDR1 is LGHDT and CDR2 is YNNKEL (reference sequence). The CDR3 loop reads CASSQGNEQYF. The CDR3 DNA reads TGTGCCAGCAGCCAAGGTAACGAGCAGTACTTC.

This clone was counted once. This rearrangement joins TRBV10-2 to TRBJ1-3; TRBD1 might be the D (6 bases). This CDR3 spans 15 amino acids. Looked up from germline, CDR1 is WSHSY and CDR2 is SAAADI. The germline V and J ends were trimmed by 6 bases and 1 base, with 13 bases remaining between them. CDR3: CASSGQRLSGNTIYF. In DNA, the CDR3 is TGCGCCAGCAGCGGACAGCGGCTATCTGGAAACACCATATATTTT.

The genes are TRBV24-1 and TRBJ2-1; D gene unclear. Germline V lookup: CDR1 KGHDR, CDR2 SFDVKD. Trimming took 0 bases from V and 8 from J, leaving 7 bases between them. There are 13 residues in the CDR3. CDR3 residues: CATSDLATDEQFF. CDR3 bases: TGTGCCACCAGTGATTTGGCTACGGATGAGCAGTTCTTC.

The chain employs TRBV5-1 and TRBJ2-1; TRBD2 agrees at 7 bases. CDR3 length: 16 amino acids. Trimming took 2 bases from V and 1 from J; bases not matched to a gene: 6. Germline V CDR1 and CDR2: SGHRS, YFSETQ. CDR3 amino acids: CASSLAGPGSYNEQFF. Here the CDR3 DNA reads TGCGCCAGCAGCTTAGCGGGACCGGGGTCCTACAATGAGCAGTTCTTC.

The V call is TRBV29-1, the J call TRBJ2-4; D may be TRBD2 (6 bases). This CDR3 region has 12 residues. V was shortened by 7 bases and J by 7 bases, with 14 bases between the two germline ends. Germline lookup yields CDR1 SQVTM and CDR2 ANQGSEA. CDR3 nucleotides: TGCAGCGCCAGGAGGGCCGGGAACATTCAGTACTTC. Its translation: CSARRAGNIQYF. The entire variable domain, with the rest obtained from reference TRBV29-1 and TRBJ2-4, is as follows: SAVISQKPSRDICQRGTSLTIQCQVDSQVTMMFWYRQQPGQSLTLIATANQGSEATYESGFVIDKFPISRPNLTFSTLTVSNMSPEDSSIYLCSARRAGNIQYFGAGTRLSVL.

The chain links TRBV7-2 to TRBJ2-7; TRBD2 aligns across 13 bases. Germline V gene sequence: CDR1 SGHTA, CDR2 FQGNSA. Losses at the gene ends were 1 base for V and 2 bases for J; bases not matched to a gene: 8. The CDR3 is made up of 18 amino acids. CDR3 loop: CASSLDQLAGGPAYEQYF. The CDR3 DNA reads TGTGCCAGCAGCTTAGATCAACTAGCGGGAGGGCCCGCCTACGAGCAGTACTTC.

The genes are TRBV18 and TRBJ2-1; the D gene is possibly TRBD2 (6 bases). The CDR3 covers 17 residues. Germline loops: CDR1 KGHSH, CDR2 LQKENI. Trimming removed 3 bases from V and 0 bases from J, with 15 bases in between. The CDR3 region has the DNA TGTGCCAGCTCACCGTTTAGCCAGGGAGGCTCCTACAATGAGCAGTTCTTC. Its translation is CASSPFSQGGSYNEQFF.

The chain uses TRBV19 and TRBJ1-5; 8 bases are a match to TRBD1. CDR1 is LNHDA, CDR2 SQIVND, per germline (reference sequence). The junction had 6 bases not matched to a gene; V was cut back by 4 bases and J by 4 bases. This CDR3 region has 15 residues. CDR3 bases: TGTGCCAGTAGTACCTCCGGGACAGGTAATCAGCCCCAGCATTTT. It codes for CASSTSGTGNQPQHF. The full variable domain, its missing parts supplied by reference TRBV19 and TRBJ1-5, is DGGITQSPKYLFRKEGQNVTLSCEQNLNHDAMYWYRQDPGQGLRLIYYSQIVNDFQKGDIAEGYSVSREKKESFPLTVTSAQKNPTAFYLCASSTSGTGNQPQHFGDGTRLSIL.

The count of this clone is one. The V call is TRBV19, the J call TRBJ1-5; D uncertain. Per the germline V gene, CDR1 is LNHDA and CDR2 is SQIVND (reference sequence). Between the trimmed V and J ends, which lost 4 bases and 1 base, there was a span of 11 bases. This CDR3 is built from 15 residues. The CDR3 spells CASSRRRESNQPQHF. Written as DNA, the CDR3 is TGTGCCAGTAGTAGGAGGCGTGAGAGCAATCAGCCCCAGCATTTT.